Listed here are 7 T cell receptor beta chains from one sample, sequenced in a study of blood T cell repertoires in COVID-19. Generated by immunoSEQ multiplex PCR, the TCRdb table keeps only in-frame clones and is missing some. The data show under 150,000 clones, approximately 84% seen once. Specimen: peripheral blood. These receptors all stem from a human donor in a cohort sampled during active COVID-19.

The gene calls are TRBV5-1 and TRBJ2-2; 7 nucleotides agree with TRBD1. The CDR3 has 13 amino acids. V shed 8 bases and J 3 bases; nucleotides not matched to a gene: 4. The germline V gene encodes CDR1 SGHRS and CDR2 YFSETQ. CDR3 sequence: CASWDRYTGELFF. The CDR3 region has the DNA TGCGCCAGTTGGGACAGATACACCGGGGAGCTGTTTTTT.

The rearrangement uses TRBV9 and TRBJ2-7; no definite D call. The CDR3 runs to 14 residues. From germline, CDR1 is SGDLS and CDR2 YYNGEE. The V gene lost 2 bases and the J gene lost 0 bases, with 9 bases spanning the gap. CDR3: CASSVVPSSYEQYF. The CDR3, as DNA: TGTGCCAGCAGCGTCGTGCCGAGCTCCTACGAGCAGTACTTC.

CDR3 sequence reads: CASSQRTSAIHSYEQYF. DNA for the CDR3: TGTGCCAGCAGCCAACGGACTAGCGCGATTCACTCCTACGAGCAGTACTTC. This rearrangement joins TRBV3-1 (or the pseudogene TRBV3-2) to TRBJ2-7; 9 bases align to TRBD2. Trimming cost V 2 bases and J 0 bases; bases outside gene matches: 8. Germline CDR1 and CDR2: LGHDT and YNNKEL (reference sequence). The CDR3 runs to 17 residues.

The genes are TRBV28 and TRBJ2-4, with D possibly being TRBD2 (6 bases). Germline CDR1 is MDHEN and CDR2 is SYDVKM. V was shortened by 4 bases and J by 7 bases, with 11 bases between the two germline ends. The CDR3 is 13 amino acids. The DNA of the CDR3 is TGTGCCAGCAGTTCAGGACGGGGGAACATTCAGTACTTC. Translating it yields CASSSGRGNIQYF.

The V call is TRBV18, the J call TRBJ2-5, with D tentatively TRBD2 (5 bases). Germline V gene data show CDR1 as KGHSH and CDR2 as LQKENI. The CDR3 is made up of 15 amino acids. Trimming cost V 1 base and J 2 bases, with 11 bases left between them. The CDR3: CASSPRGPPQETQYF. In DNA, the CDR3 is TGTGCCAGCTCACCACGAGGGCCCCCACAAGAGACCCAGTACTTC. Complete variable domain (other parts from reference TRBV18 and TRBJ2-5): NAGVMQNPRHLVRRRGQEARLRCSPMKGHSHVYWYRQLPEEGLKFMVYLQKENIIDESGMPKERFSAEFPKEGPSILRIQQVVRGDSAAYFCASSPRGPPQETQYFGPGTRLLVL.

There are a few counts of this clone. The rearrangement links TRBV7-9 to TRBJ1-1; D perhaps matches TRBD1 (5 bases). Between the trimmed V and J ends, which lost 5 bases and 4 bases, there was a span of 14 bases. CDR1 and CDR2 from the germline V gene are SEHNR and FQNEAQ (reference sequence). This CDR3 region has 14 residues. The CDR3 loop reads CASSTEGKGTEAFF. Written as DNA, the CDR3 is TGTGCCAGCAGCACGGAGGGGAAGGGCACTGAAGCTTTCTTT.

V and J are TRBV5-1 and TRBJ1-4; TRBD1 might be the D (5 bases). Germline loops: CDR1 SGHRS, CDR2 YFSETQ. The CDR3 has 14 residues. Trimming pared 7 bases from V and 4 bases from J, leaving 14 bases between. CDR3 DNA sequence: TGCGCCAGCTCCAGGGAAGGAAATAATGAAAAACTGTTTTTT. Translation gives CASSREGNNEKLFF.